These 18 T cell receptor beta chains originate from one sample sequenced in a study of T-cell reconstitution after alpha-beta-depleted transplantation in children. TCRbeta library construction was performed incorporating unique molecular identifiers. MiXCR, applied by TCRdb to the PCR reads, yields one record per CDR3 protein. The profile shows about 260,000 distinct CDR3 sequences, approximately 8% of them singletons. The material sequenced was PBMCs, mostly from graft donor cells, taken 180 days after TCRalphabeta/CD19-depleted stem cell transplant. These receptors all come from a male patient aged 10-17 years who had a stem cell transplant for acute lymphoblastic leukemia, so the T cells may come from the graft donor.

Comments on this clonotype: The germline gene is not matched at one end of the junction; a read error may be the cause. This chain links TRBV24-1 with TRBJ2-1; maybe TRBD2 (5 bases). CDR1 and CDR2 from the germline V gene are KGHDR and SFDVKD. This CDR3 is 13 amino acids long. Here the CDR3 reads CAASASLEHEQFF. In DNA form, the CDR3 reads TGTGCCGCCAGTGCCTCACTAGAGCATGAGCAGTTCTTC.

This clonotype was observed many times. The CDR3 is CASRILAGVPLGTDTQYF. The CDR3 DNA reads as TGTGCCAGCAGGATACTAGCGGGGGTCCCTTTGGGCACAGATACGCAGTATTTT. The rearrangement links TRBV7-8 to TRBJ2-3; 11 nucleotides match TRBD2. Trimming took 6 bases from V and 1 from J; bases not matched to a gene: 12. The CDR3 length is 18 residues. Germline values: CDR1 SGHVS, CDR2 FQNEAQ.

The chain links TRBV6-2 or TRBV6-3 to TRBJ2-7; 10 bases map to TRBD1. The V and J ends lost 5 bases and 6 bases, in that order; junction bases with no gene match: 10. From germline, CDR1 is MNHEY and CDR2 SVGEGT. This CDR3 has 15 residues. The CDR3 sequence is CASSTEPRDRGEQYF. The CDR3 nucleotides are TGTGCCAGCAGTACCGAACCCCGGGACAGGGGCGAGCAGTACTTC.

This clonotype was observed many times. The gene calls are TRBV6-1 and TRBJ2-7; the D gene is possibly TRBD1 (5 bases). V lost 6 bases to trimming and J lost 2 bases, with 17 bases between them. Germline values: CDR1 MNHNS, CDR2 SASEGT. The CDR3 sequence is 15 residues long. DNA for the CDR3: TGTGCCAGCAGGACGTCTCTAGACAGAGCCTACGAGCAGTACTTC. It yields the protein CASRTSLDRAYEQYF.

In this sample, this clonotype turned up many times. V and J are TRBV3-1 and TRBJ2-3, with 8 bases matching TRBD2. CDR3 size: 19 residues. Germline V gene sequence: CDR1 LGHDT, CDR2 YNNKEL (reference sequence). J lost 2 bases, V lost 1 base, and 14 bases had no gene match. This chain's CDR3 is CASSQAWMGSGMNTDTQYF. The CDR3 DNA follows: TGTGCCAGCAGCCAAGCCTGGATGGGTAGCGGGATGAACACAGATACGCAGTATTTT.

This clonotype appeared many times. The chain uses TRBV20-1 and TRBJ2-3; D might be TRBD1 (5 bases). Looked up from germline, CDR1 is DFQATT and CDR2 is SNEGSKA (reference sequence). This CDR3 comprises 15 residues. Trimming stripped 0 bases from V and 2 bases from J, with 12 bases between. Written as DNA, the CDR3 is TGCAGTGCTAGAGATCGAAGGGGTATCACAGATACGCAGTATTTT. As protein: CSARDRRGITDTQYF.

This clonotype has at least ten counts. The gene calls are TRBV24-1 and TRBJ2-2; TRBD1 agrees at 9 bases. J was trimmed by 5 bases and V by 8 bases; bases with no gene match: 5. The CDR3 has 14 residues. Germline CDR1 and CDR2: KGHDR and SFDVKD. The CDR3 bases are TGTGCCACCAAGGGACAGGGCTTAACCGGGGAGCTGTTTTTT. Translation: CATKGQGLTGELFF.

This clonotype was seen at least ten times. This chain links TRBV20-1 with TRBJ1-2, with D uncertain. Germline values: CDR1 DFQATT, CDR2 SNEGSKA (reference sequence). The ends were cut back, 0 bases at V and 0 bases at J, with 11 bases in the middle. The CDR3 length is 15 residues. The CDR3 region has the DNA TGCAGTGCTAGAGACAGTACGAGATCTAACTATGGCTACACCTTC. The encoded protein is CSARDSTRSNYGYTF.

This clonotype was seen at least ten times. J is TRBJ1-1 and V is TRBV29-1; the match to TRBD1 covers 8 bases. From germline, CDR1 is SQVTM and CDR2 ANQGSEA. CDR3 length: 13 residues. Germline trimming cut 6 bases from V and 1 base from J; bases unmatched to any gene: 4. The CDR3, as DNA: TGCAGCGTCTACAGGGGGTCGAACACTGAAGCTTTCTTT. It translates to CSVYRGSNTEAFF.

The chain links TRBV18 to TRBJ2-5; 9 bases align to TRBD2. The germline V gene has CDR1 KGHSH and CDR2 LQKENI. J gave up 4 bases and V 2 bases, and 8 bases lay outside the gene matches. The CDR3 spans 16 residues. The CDR3 DNA sequence: TGTGCCAGCTCACCATCAGGACTAGCGATGGGAGAGACCCAGTACTTC. This gives the protein CASSPSGLAMGETQYF.

This clonotype was observed at least ten times. The CDR3 sequence is CASSPGAGEGQPQHF. The DNA of the CDR3 is TGTGCCAGCTCACCAGGGGCAGGGGAAGGTCAGCCCCAGCATTTT. The rearrangement uses TRBV18 and TRBJ1-5; D possibly corresponds to TRBD1 (6 bases). Germline CDR1 KGHSH, CDR2 LQKENI. The germline V and J ends were trimmed by 2 bases and 6 bases, with 14 bases remaining between them. The CDR3 extends over 15 amino acids.

The gene calls are TRBV28 and TRBJ2-3; TRBD2 matches at 7 bases. V trimming: 2 bases; J trimming: 2 bases; junction bases outside the gene matches: 7. The germline V gene encodes CDR1 MDHEN and CDR2 SYDVKM. This CDR3 contains 16 residues. CDR3 region: CASSLISGTNTDTQYF. Written as DNA, the CDR3 is TGTGCCAGCAGTTTAATCTCCGGGACTAACACAGATACGCAGTATTTT.

This clonotype has ten or more counts. The V and J genes are TRBV15 and TRBJ2-7; D unclear. Germline CDR1 is LNHNV and CDR2 is YYDKDF (reference sequence). This CDR3 has 16 residues. Trimming cost V 0 bases and J 5 bases, with 17 bases left between them. The CDR3 DNA follows: TGTGCCACCAGCAGAGATCTTCAGGCAGGTCAACACGAGCAGTACTTC. Residues: CATSRDLQAGQHEQYF.

This clonotype was seen many times. V is TRBV7-9 and J is TRBJ2-1; 8 nucleotides match TRBD1. Per germline, CDR1 SEHNR and CDR2 FQNEAQ (reference sequence). The CDR3 totals 14 residues. The ends lost 5 bases at V and 7 bases at J; junction bases unmatched: 7. CDR3: CASSIPTGVNEQFF. The CDR3, as DNA: TGTGCCAGCAGCATCCCGACAGGGGTGAATGAGCAGTTCTTC.

The table lists this clonotype with many counts. The rearrangement joins TRBV3-1 to TRBJ2-7; D gene unclear. Trimming took 4 bases from V and 5 from J, leaving 6 bases between them. This CDR3 comprises 11 residues. Germline CDR1 LGHDT, CDR2 YNNKEL (reference sequence). For the CDR3, the DNA is TGTGCCAGCAGCCGGGCAGACGAGCAGTACTTC. Translating gives CASSRADEQYF.

This clonotype was recorded at least ten times. The rearrangement uses TRBV7-2 and TRBJ2-3; D unresolved. This CDR3 comprises 15 residues. Per the germline V gene, CDR1 is SGHTA and CDR2 is FQGNSA. The V end was cut by 2 bases, the J end by 6 bases, with 15 bases between. CDR3 in DNA: TGTGCCAGCAGCTTACATCCGCACTTAGACGATACGCAGTATTTT. This encodes CASSLHPHLDDTQYF. The full variable domain, in which reference TRBV7-2 and TRBJ2-3 provide the parts outside the CDR3, is GAGVSQSPSNKVTEKGKDVELRCDPISGHTALYWYRQSLGQGLEFLIYFQGNSAPDKSGLPSDRFSAERTGGSVSTLTIQRTQQEDSAVYLCASSLHPHLDDTQYFGPGTRLTVL.

This clonotype was detected ten times or more. J is TRBJ2-7 and V is TRBV29-1; possibly TRBD2 for D (5 bases). The CDR3 sequence is 13 residues long. V was clipped by 4 bases and J by 3 bases, with 13 bases between them. Germline V gene data show CDR1 as SQVTM and CDR2 as ANQGSEA. The CDR3 nucleotides are TGCAGCGTTGCTAGGGAGTTGAACTACGAGCAGTACTTC. Residues: CSVARELNYEQYF.

This clonotype has a count of ten or more. The chain has TRBV20-1 and TRBJ2-2; 12 bases match TRBD2. There are 18 residues in the CDR3. V was pared by 3 bases and J by 3 bases, with 11 bases of the junction left unmatched. Per the germline V gene, CDR1 is DFQATT and CDR2 is SNEGSKA (reference sequence). CDR3 in DNA: TGCAGTGCTAGTCGGCTAGCGGGAGGGAGGCCGGACACCGGGGAGCTGTTTTTT. Amino acids: CSASRLAGGRPDTGELFF.